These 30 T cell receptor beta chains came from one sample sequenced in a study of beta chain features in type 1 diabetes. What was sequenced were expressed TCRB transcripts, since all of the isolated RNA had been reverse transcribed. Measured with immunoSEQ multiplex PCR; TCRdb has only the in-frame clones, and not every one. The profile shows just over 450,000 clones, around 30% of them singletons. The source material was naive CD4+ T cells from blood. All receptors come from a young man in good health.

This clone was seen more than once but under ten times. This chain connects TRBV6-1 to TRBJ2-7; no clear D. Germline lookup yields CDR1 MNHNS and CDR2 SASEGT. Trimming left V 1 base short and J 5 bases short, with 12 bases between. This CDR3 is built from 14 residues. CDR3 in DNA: TGTGCCAGCAGTGAAGAAGGAATTAGGAACGAGCAGTACTTC. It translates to CASSEEGIRNEQYF.

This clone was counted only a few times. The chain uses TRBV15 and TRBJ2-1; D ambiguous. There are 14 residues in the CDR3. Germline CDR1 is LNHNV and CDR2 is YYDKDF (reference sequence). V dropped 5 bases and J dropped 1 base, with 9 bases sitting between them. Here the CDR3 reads CATSSRLSYNEQFF. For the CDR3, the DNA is TGTGCCACCAGCTCCCGACTGTCCTACAATGAGCAGTTCTTC.

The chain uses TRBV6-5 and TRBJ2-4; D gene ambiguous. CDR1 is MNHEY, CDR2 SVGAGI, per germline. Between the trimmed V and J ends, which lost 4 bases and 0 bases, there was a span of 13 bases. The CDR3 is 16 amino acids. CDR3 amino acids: CASSSGRSLAKNIQYF. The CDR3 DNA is TGTGCCAGCAGTTCGGGCAGATCACTAGCCAAAAACATTCAGTACTTC.

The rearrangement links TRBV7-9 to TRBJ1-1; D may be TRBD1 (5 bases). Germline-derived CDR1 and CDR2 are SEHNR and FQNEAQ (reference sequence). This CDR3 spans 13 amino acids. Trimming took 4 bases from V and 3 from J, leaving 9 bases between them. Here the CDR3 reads CASSYRGDTEAFF. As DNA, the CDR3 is TGTGCCAGCAGCTATCGGGGGGACACTGAAGCTTTCTTT.

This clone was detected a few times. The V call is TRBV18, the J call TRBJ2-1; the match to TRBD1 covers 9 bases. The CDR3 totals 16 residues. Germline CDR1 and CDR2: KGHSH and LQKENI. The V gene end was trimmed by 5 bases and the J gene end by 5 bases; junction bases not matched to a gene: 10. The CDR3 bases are TGTGCCAGCTCATCCCTCGGGACAGGGTCCGACAATGAGCAGTTCTTC. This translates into CASSSLGTGSDNEQFF.

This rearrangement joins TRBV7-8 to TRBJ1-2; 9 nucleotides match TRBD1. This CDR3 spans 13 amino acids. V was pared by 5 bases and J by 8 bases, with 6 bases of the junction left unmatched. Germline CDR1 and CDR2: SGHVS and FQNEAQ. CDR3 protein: CASSPQGAKGYTF. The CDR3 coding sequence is TGTGCCAGCAGCCCACAGGGGGCGAAGGGCTACACCTTC.

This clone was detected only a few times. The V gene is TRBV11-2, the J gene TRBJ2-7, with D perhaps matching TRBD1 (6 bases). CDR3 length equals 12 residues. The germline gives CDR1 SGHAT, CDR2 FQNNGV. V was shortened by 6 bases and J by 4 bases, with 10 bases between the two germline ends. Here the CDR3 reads CASSQQGYEQYF. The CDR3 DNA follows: TGTGCCAGCAGTCAACAGGGTTACGAGCAGTACTTC.

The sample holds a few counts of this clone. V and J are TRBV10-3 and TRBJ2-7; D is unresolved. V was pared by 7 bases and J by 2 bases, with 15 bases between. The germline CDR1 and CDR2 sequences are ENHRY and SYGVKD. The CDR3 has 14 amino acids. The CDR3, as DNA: TGTGCCATCACAATTAGTGAGAGGCCCTACGAGCAGTACTTC. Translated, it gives CAITISERPYEQYF.

CDR3 DNA: TGTGCCTGGAGTGTATCGTCTAACACCGGGGAGCTGTTTTTT. It encodes CAWSVSSNTGELFF. This chain joins TRBV30 and TRBJ2-2; D not resolved. The CDR3 runs 14 residues. Germline V gene sequence: CDR1 GTSNPN, CDR2 SVGIG (reference sequence). Trimming left V 0 bases short and J 2 bases short, with 7 bases between.

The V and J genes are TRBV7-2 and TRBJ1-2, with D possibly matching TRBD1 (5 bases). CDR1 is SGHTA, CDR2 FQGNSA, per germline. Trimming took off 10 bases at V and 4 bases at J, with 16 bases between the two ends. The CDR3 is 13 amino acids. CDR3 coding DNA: TGTGCCACTCACCGCGCAGGGATCTATGGCTACACCTTC. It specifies CATHRAGIYGYTF.

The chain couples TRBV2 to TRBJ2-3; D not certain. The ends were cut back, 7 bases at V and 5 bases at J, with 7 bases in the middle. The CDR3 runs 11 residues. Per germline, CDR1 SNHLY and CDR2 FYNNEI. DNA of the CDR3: TGTGCCAGCACTGAGAGAGATACGCAGTATTTT. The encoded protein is CASTERDTQYF.

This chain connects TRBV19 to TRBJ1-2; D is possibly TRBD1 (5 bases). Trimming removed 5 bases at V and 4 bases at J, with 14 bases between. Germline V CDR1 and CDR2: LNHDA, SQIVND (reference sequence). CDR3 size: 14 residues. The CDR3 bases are TGTGCCAGTAGTCCAACCGGGACTGCCTATGGCTACACCTTC. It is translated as CASSPTGTAYGYTF.

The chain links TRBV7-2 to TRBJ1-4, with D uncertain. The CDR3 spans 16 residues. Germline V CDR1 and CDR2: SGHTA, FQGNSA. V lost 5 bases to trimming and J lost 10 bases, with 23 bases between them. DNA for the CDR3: TGTGCCAGCAGCACGGGTTTAGACCCCCTAGGGCGAAAACTGTTTTTT. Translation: CASSTGLDPLGRKLFF.

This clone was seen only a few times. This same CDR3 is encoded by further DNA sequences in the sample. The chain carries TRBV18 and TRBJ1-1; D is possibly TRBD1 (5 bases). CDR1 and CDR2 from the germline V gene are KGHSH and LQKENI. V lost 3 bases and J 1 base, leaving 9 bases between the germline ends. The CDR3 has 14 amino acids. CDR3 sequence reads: CASSPGGANTEAFF. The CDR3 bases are TGTGCCAGCTCACCCGGAGGGGCGAACACTGAAGCTTTCTTT.

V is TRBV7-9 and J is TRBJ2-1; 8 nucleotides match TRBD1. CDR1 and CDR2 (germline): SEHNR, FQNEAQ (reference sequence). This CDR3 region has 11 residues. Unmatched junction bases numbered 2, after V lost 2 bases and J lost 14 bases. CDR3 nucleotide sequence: TGTGCCAGCAGCTTAAGGGACAGGAAGTTCTTC. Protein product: CASSLRDRKFF.

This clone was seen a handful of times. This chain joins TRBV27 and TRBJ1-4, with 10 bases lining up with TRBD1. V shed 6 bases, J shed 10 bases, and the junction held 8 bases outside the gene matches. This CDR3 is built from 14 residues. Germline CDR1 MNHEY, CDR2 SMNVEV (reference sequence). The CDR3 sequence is CASSTGQGWGKLFF. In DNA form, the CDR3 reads TGTGCCAGCAGCACGGGACAGGGGTGGGGAAAACTGTTTTTT.

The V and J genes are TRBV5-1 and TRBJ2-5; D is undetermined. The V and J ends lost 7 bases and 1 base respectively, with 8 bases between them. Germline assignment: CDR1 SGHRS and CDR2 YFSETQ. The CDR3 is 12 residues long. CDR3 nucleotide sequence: TGCGCCAGCCGACGGTCCCAAGAGACCCAGTACTTC. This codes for CASRRSQETQYF.

The CDR3 loop reads CAWSFGGNQPQHF. The DNA of the CDR3 is TGTGCCTGGAGTTTTGGGGGGAATCAGCCCCAGCATTTT. The J gene is TRBJ1-5, the V gene TRBV30, with a weak D call TRBD1 (5 bases). The germline V and J ends were trimmed by 2 bases and 4 bases, with 9 bases remaining between them. The CDR3 runs 13 residues. The germline gives CDR1 GTSNPN, CDR2 SVGIG (reference sequence).

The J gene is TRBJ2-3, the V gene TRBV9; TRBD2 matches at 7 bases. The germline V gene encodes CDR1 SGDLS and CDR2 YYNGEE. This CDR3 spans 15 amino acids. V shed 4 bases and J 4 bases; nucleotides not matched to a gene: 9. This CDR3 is CASSILAGIADTQYF. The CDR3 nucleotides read TGTGCCAGCAGCATCTTAGCGGGTATCGCAGATACGCAGTATTTT.

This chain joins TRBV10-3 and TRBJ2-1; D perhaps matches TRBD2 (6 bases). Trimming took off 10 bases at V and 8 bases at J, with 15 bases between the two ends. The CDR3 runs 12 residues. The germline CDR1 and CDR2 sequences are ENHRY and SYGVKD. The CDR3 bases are TGTGCCACCCTATCAGGCGGGGATGAGCAGTTCTTC. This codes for CATLSGGDEQFF.

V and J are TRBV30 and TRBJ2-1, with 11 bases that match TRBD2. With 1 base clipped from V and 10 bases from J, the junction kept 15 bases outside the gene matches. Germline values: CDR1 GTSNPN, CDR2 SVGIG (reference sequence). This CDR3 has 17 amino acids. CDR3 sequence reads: CAWSGDALAGGLREQFF. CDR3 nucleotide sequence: TGTGCCTGGAGTGGGGACGCTCTAGCGGGAGGCCTGAGGGAGCAGTTCTTC.

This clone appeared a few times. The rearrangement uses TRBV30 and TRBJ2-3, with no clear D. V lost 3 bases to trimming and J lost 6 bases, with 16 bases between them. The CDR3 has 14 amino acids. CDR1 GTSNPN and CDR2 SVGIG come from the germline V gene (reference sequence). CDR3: CAWRMKGGPDTQYF. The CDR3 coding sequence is TGTGCCTGGAGGATGAAAGGCGGCCCGGATACGCAGTATTTT.

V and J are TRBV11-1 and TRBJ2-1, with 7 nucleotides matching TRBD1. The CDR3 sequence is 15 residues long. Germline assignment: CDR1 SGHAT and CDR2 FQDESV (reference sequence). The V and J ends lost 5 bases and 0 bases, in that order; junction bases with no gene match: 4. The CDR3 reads CASSLTGSSYNEQFF. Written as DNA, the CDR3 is TGTGCCAGCAGCCTGACAGGGAGCTCCTACAATGAGCAGTTCTTC.

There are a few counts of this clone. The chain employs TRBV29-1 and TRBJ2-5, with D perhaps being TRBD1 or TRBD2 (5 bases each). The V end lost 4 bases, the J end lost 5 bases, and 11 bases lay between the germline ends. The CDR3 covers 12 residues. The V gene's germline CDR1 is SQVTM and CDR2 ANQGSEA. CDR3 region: CSVVRGMETQYF. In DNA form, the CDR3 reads TGCAGCGTTGTGAGGGGAATGGAGACCCAGTACTTC. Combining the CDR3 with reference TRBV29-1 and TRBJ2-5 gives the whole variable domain SAVISQKPSRDICQRGTSLTIQCQVDSQVTMMFWYRQQPGQSLTLIATANQGSEATYESGFVIDKFPISRPNLTFSTLTVSNMSPEDSSIYLCSVVRGMETQYFGPGTRLLVL.

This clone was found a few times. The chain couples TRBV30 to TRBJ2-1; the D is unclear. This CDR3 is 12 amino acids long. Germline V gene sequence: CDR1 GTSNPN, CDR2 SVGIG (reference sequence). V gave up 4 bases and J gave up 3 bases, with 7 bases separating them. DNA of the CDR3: TGTGCCTGGATGGCTAGCTACAATGAGCAGTTCTTC. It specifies CAWMASYNEQFF.

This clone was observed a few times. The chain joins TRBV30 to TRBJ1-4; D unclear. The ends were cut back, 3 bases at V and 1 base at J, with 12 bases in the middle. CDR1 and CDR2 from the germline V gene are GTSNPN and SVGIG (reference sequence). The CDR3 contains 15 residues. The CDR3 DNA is TGTGCCTGGAGCCCCGCGGGGTTAACTAATGAAAAACTGTTTTTT. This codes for CAWSPAGLTNEKLFF.

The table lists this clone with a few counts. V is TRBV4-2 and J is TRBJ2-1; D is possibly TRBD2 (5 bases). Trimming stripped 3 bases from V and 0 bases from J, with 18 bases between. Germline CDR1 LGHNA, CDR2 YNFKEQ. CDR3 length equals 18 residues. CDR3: CASSQDPGNGRSYNEQFF. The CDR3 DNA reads TGTGCCAGCAGCCAGGACCCCGGGAACGGGCGCTCCTACAATGAGCAGTTCTTC.

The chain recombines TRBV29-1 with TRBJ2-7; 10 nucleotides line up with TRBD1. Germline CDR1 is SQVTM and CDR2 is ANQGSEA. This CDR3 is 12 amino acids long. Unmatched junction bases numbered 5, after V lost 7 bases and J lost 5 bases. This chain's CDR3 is CSGRTGGDEQYF. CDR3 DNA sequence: TGCAGCGGGCGGACAGGGGGAGACGAGCAGTACTTC.

CDR3 amino acids: CASSEDTGENTEAFF. The CDR3 DNA is TGTGCCAGCAGTGAAGATACAGGGGAGAACACTGAAGCTTTCTTT. The chain has TRBV25-1 and TRBJ1-1; TRBD1 aligns across 7 bases. From germline, CDR1 is MGHDK and CDR2 SYGVNS. J gave up 1 base and V 2 bases, and 4 bases lay outside the gene matches. This CDR3 has 15 amino acids.

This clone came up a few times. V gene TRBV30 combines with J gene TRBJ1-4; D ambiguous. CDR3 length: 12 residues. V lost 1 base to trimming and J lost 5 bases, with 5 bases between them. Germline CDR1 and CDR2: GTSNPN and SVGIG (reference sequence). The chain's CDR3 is CAWSDLNEKLFF. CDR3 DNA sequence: TGTGCCTGGAGTGATCTGAATGAAAAACTGTTTTTT.